This TCR beta chain was captured by sequencing in a study of blood T cell repertoires in COVID-19. The assay was immunoSEQ multiplex PCR, and TCRdb's table has in-frame clones only and misses some. The sample lists approximately 150,000 clones; more than 75% were seen once. The V end was cut by 1 base, the J end by 6 bases, with 6 bases between. The CDR3 is 13 amino acids. Germline CDR1 and CDR2: LGHDT and YNNKEL (reference sequence). This clonotype originated in a man at least 80 years old with acute or convalescent COVID-19. V gene TRBV3-1 (or the pseudogene TRBV3-2) combines with J gene TRBJ2-2; the D is unclear. Sequencing was performed on peripheral blood. CDR3 in amino acids: CASSQVTSGELFF. CDR3 nucleotide sequence: TGTGCCAGCAGCCAAGTAACTTCCGGGGAGCTGTTTTTT.